This T cell receptor beta chain emerged from a study of T cell repertoires in cytomegalovirus infection. The wider study: Both a matching HLA type and CMV infection were indicated by public TCR beta signatures.

The germline CDR1 and CDR2 sequences are MNHEY and SMNVEV (reference sequence). The germline V and J ends were trimmed by 2 bases and 2 bases, with 13 bases remaining between them. The length of the CDR3 is 15 residues. Each CDR3 protein is one row after TCRdb ran MiXCR on the reads. The sample consists of about 360,000 distinct CDR3 sequences, roughly 18% of them appearing once. The study, taken as a whole, reports: The response measured ex vivo was dominated by TCR beta clonotypes (HLA-C-restricted and CMV-specific).

This clonotype was recorded only once. The antigen is undetermined. This chain uses TRBV27 with TRBJ2-7; D tentatively reads TRBD1 or TRBD2 (6 bases each). Input material: PBMCs. The TCR originated in a human donor in good health (CMV status not recorded). Some clones in this sample may be carry-over from other donors' samples. Here the CDR3 reads CASSLGGLYTYEQYF. The CDR3 nucleotides are TGTGCCAGCAGTTTAGGGGGGCTGTATACCTACGAGCAGTACTTC.